This record looks at one T cell receptor (beta chain) sequence and its context. Its antigen is unknown. Qualities for individual bases were not recorded, and no much larger clone is one base off. This same CDR3 is encoded by further DNA sequences in the sample. The data stem from a study of cytomegalovirus exposure and HLA in healthy donors (dated by TCRdb to 2016 to 2017). Regarding the study in general: In an earlier analysis of several hundred of the donors, less than 350 Gb of sequence data and 100 million or so unique TCR beta sequences from 180 million or so T cells were reported. About 280 gigabases of sequencing data and roughly 80 million unique TCR sequences made up an early release that covered 500 to 700 HLA-typed donors. In a later analysis, previously published TCR beta repertoires from 500 to 750 donors were re-analyzed and high-resolution HLA genotyping was added so that TCR occurrence patterns could be studied. The number of donors typed differed by locus, with about 629-630 for A, B, C, DRB1 and DQB1, around 500 for DQA1, 600 to 610 for DPA1, and 472 for DPB1. Every discovery cohort repertoire had been produced on one sequencing platform. Both class I and class II loci were covered by HLA typing, at four-digit resolution. On average, around 240,000 unique TCR beta nucleotide sequences were sequenced per donor among more than 350 genotyped donors of the cohort, with about 17% of those sequences being non-productive. Genome-wide SNP genotypes for about three fifths of the roughly 670 donors were used in a later genetic analysis, which treated that subset as a discovery cohort. Because of strong linkage in the cohort, roughly five DR-DQ haplotypes were treated as single units for association and clustering. Rather than drawing on any new phenotypic data, the later analysis identified candidate immune exposures from TCR beta sequences and the way those sequences occurred across donors. To decide whether each TCR beta V gene segment behaved as functional or pseudogenic, an earlier analysis of approximately 620 of the donors relied on high-throughput TCR beta sequencing. Donor age, sex, ethnicity and CMV serostatus were collected together with the repertoire data. A separate validation cohort of about 110 different subjects was used in addition to the approximately 610-subject first cohort. Among the roughly 400 genotyped donors, around 81% belonged to the genetic ancestry cluster associated with self-reported Caucasian donors. Using immunosequencing, the study profiled T cell repertoires from about 650 subjects and related those repertoires to cytomegalovirus serostatus. The study combined high-throughput TCR immunosequencing, statistical association of individual TCRs with disease status, and machine learning to predict cytomegalovirus infection status. The study aimed to test whether cataloging public T cell receptors could reveal signatures of past pathogen exposure.

From the germline V gene, CDR1 is SNHLY and CDR2 is FYNNEI. Its CDR3 holds 13 amino acids, cysteine through phenylalanine. The kept DNA is CDR3 alone, 39 bases in frame from the first base. V lost 8 bases and J lost 10 bases, and the count of bases not matched to a germline gene is 7. The cohort was made up of under 800 healthy bone marrow donors. All cohort members were sampled while nominally healthy, although unrecorded immune exposures were likely present. The donor tested CMV seronegative, placing the donor among the 350 or so seronegative members of the cohort. Each donor provided a peripheral blood sample, and peripheral blood mononuclear cells were used for TCR beta sequencing. The Qiagen DNeasy Blood Extraction Kit was used to extract genomic DNA from the blood cell samples. Study-level results and caveats: In a later analysis, HLA-associated TCR beta chains showed more clonal expansion and lower generation probabilities than non-associated chains that were equally common. According to a later analysis, most CMV-associated TCR beta chains appeared to be HLA-restricted, and the HLA associations seemed to be driven largely by CMV exposure. Assigning TCR associations to individual alleles was difficult when HLA alleles, especially DR and DQ, strongly co-occurred. A later genetic analysis reported fewer N-insertions in productive TCRs among donors in an Asian-associated ancestry cluster than the roughly 650-donor mean. Immune exposure information for the cohort was limited to CMV serostatus. Around 16 rarely observed V segments, including chromosome 9 orphons, were excluded from the earlier analysis of approximately 500 of the donors because counts were too low. Some IMGT-functional V segments, including TRBV6-2 and TRBV6-3, could not be told apart with the 87-base-pair reads, so those segments were excluded. HLA typing was unavailable for some donors at each locus, so association tests used only the typed subset. A group of highly shared sequence variants was considered likely to be a technical artifact of the sequencing pipeline. The study gave a list of about 150 TCR beta chains associated with cytomegalovirus. While some public TCRs were present in many individuals, most TCR sequences turned up only very rarely across donors. In vitro tests confirmed that a few of the cytomegalovirus-associated TCR beta chains recognize cytomegalovirus antigens. An earlier analysis of around 600 of the donors showed that most TCR beta V segments appeared in productive rearrangements either about 87% or about 30% of the time, which broadly matched IMGT annotations. The authors suggested that the approach could potentially be generalized to other disease states and immunological phenotypes. In a later analysis, several top co-occurrence clusters were reported to appear linked to parvovirus B19, influenza, CMV and Epstein-Barr virus. A further reported finding was that TCR beta sequences accurately predicted the HLA-A and HLA-B alleles for most subjects in the first cohort. In a later analysis, some 17,000 TCR beta sequences were associated with specific HLA alleles at a false discovery rate of 0.05. An association between a missense DCLRE1C variant and V-gene and J-gene trimming of TCR beta chains was found in a later genetic analysis and replicated in an independent cohort. Correlated functional status among segregating V segments might be attributable to linkage disequilibrium, but an unknown experimental factor could not be ruled out. The classifier was reported to diagnose cytomegalovirus status with high specificity and sensitivity in both the original and validation cohorts. The presence/absence analyses assumed that sequencing depth was roughly uniform across donors, and that assumption may not be true. A later analysis found that TCR association rates varied across HLA loci, with DRB1 alleles showing the most associated TCRs and HLA-C alleles the fewest. The cohort was sequenced for TCR beta chains only, and without alpha or paired-chain data the features that could be detected were limited.

Libraries were built with the immunoSEQ multiplex PCR assay. For the multiplex PCR, a mixture combining 60 forward primers for TCR Vbeta segments and 13 reverse primers for TCR Jbeta segments was used. The CDR3 region of rearranged TCR beta genes was amplified from genomic DNA with a multiplex PCR assay. The Illumina HiSeq System was used to sequence the amplified TCR beta libraries as 87-base-pair reads. Regarding the original processing steps: In a later analysis, roughly 80 million unique TCR beta chains were counted across the roughly 670 repertoires, and around 10 million of these chains were shared by at least two donors. To remove PCR and sequencing errors, raw reads were error-corrected and collapsed into unique sequences using a nearest-neighbor algorithm that merged closely related sequences. Alignment of CDR3 sequences to IMGT reference sequences was used to assign V, D and J gene segments. For a sequence to be retained, a match of at least six nucleotides to both a V gene segment and a J gene segment was required. Rearrangements were classified as productive when the CDR3 lacked stop codons and remained in frame with V and J, and all other rearrangements were classified as non-productive. Following IMGT convention, CDR3 was defined as the stretch from the second conserved V-encoded cysteine up to the conserved J-encoded phenylalanine. The earlier analysis of about 590 of the donors excluded sequences that lacked an unambiguous match to a single V gene segment. An earlier analysis of several hundred of the donors classified V segments as functional when productive rearrangements were above 56.7% and as segregating when the standard deviation between donors was above 5%. A statistical classification framework was built for diagnosing cytomegalovirus status from the catalog of TCR beta chain sequences. V and J gene assignment, in a later analysis, came from comparing TCR nucleotide sequences with IMGT/GENE-DB human TR gene sequences. Using the TCRdist pipeline, a later analysis assigned CDR3 sequences along with most-parsimonious VDJ recombination scenarios. A later analysis defined each TCR beta chain by its CDR3 amino acid sequence plus V-gene family, and excluded reads lacking a unique V-gene family. A later analysis removed 450 to 600 highly shared, low-generation-probability nucleotide sequences to deal with suspected cross-contamination and a sequencing artifact. For each public chain, a later analysis derived a clonal expansion index from normalized ranks of inferred template counts within each repertoire. A later analysis computed generation probabilities with a VDJ recombination model fitted to out-of-frame rearrangements, and checked the results against IGoR. A later analysis scored TCR-TCR, TCR-HLA and TCR-CMV co-occurrence with hypergeometric tests, applying a repertoire-size bias correction to TCR pairs. A later analysis estimated false discovery rates by permuting HLA or CMV assignments 20 times. In a later analysis, co-occurring TCRs were grouped with DBSCAN, and TCRdist sequence similarity was added when clustering was performed within HLA-allele-positive subsets. For co-occurrence clustering, repertoires with fewer than 30,000 or more than 120,000 public chains were excluded, along with about five repertoires with anomalous nucleotide sharing. In TCRdb, the immuneACCESS table is reduced to in-frame sequences with V and J assigned. These tables do not hold every clone; where another copy was compared, an unresolved V gene accounts for under half, and the others remain unexplained. That table supplies the V and J calls and clone size; D and trimming were determined from the DNA. For this sample there are some 65,000 clones; around 70% appear just once. The ten largest make up roughly 9.8% of the sample.

Input material: PBMCs. The receptor chain draws on TRBV2 and TRBJ1-6, with 8 central nucleotides matching TRBD1. This TCR came from a woman in her thirties in good health and CMV-seronegative. The CDR3 protein is CASGGQGGSPLHF. The nucleotide sequence is TGTGCCAGCGGCGGACAGGGTGGATCACCCCTCCACTTT.